A selection of T cell receptor beta chains follows, all from one sample in a study of T cell responses to AZD1222 COVID-19 vaccine. Measured with immunoSEQ multiplex PCR; TCRdb has only the in-frame clones, and not every one. The data contain roughly 150,000 clones, roughly 87% of them singletons. The input for sequencing was peripheral blood, taken 28 days after the second AZD1222 dose. The receptors stem from an adult who received the AZD1222 COVID-19 vaccine. Each CDR3 is given with its conserved first and last residue. The order of the fields is D gene, clone size, V gene, J gene, CDR3 DNA, CDR3 protein. The D gene is left open where the match is weak. Part of the rows lack a size; the others show once, few, many or a class for expanded clones.

d_gene: -
abundance: once
v_gene: TRBV10-1
j_gene: TRBJ2-7
CDR3nt: TGCGCCAGCAGGGGGACGTGGCCCGTGCGGGAGCAGTACTTC
CDR3aa: CASRGTWPVREQYF

d_gene: -
abundance: -
v_gene: TRBV7-9
j_gene: TRBJ2-1
CDR3nt: TGTGCCAGCAGCTTAGGGATTCCGGCAGGGTCCCACAATGAGCAGTTCTTC
CDR3aa: CASSLGIPAGSHNEQFF

d_gene: -
abundance: -
v_gene: TRBV19
j_gene: TRBJ1-2
CDR3nt: TGTGCCAGTAGGAACAAGGGACCCGGGCATGGCTACACCTTC
CDR3aa: CASRNKGPGHGYTF

d_gene: -
abundance: -
v_gene: TRBV3-1/TRBV3-2
j_gene: TRBJ2-1
CDR3nt: TGTGCCAGCAGCCAAGTTATAGGGGGGGGCTACAATGAGCAGTTCTTC
CDR3aa: CASSQVIGGGYNEQFF

d_gene: TRBD1
abundance: -
v_gene: TRBV6-4
j_gene: TRBJ2-3
CDR3nt: TGTGCCAGCAGTAAAACAGGGGAGTTTGCAGATACGCAGTATTTT
CDR3aa: CASSKTGEFADTQYF

d_gene: -
abundance: -
v_gene: TRBV19
j_gene: TRBJ2-1
CDR3nt: TGTGCCAGTAGTACCCAATTGGGGGGCCTCTACAATGAGCAGTTCTTC
CDR3aa: CASSTQLGGLYNEQFF

d_gene: -
abundance: -
v_gene: TRBV5-6
j_gene: TRBJ2-1
CDR3nt: TGTGCCAGTATCTTGGGGAATGAGCAGTTCTTC
CDR3aa: CASILGNEQFF

d_gene: TRBD1
abundance: -
v_gene: TRBV19
j_gene: TRBJ1-3
CDR3nt: TGTGCCAGTAGTCTGCAGGGGGGCTCTGGAAACACCATATATTTT
CDR3aa: CASSLQGGSGNTIYF

d_gene: -
abundance: -
v_gene: TRBV11-2
j_gene: TRBJ2-1
CDR3nt: TGTGCCAGCAGGCGTTATTTACGTACCGGGACACCTCTCGACAATGAGCAGTTCTTC
CDR3aa: CASRRYLRTGTPLDNEQFF

d_gene: -
abundance: few
v_gene: TRBV2
j_gene: TRBJ2-6
CDR3nt: TGTGCCAGCGAGGTAGGACACATCAACGTCCTGACTTTC
CDR3aa: CASEVGHINVLTF

d_gene: -
abundance: -
v_gene: TRBV18
j_gene: TRBJ1-1
CDR3nt: TGTGCCAGCTCTACAATGAGGGACACCGGCACTGAAGCTTTCTTT
CDR3aa: CASSTMRDTGTEAFF

d_gene: -
abundance: -
v_gene: TRBV5-1
j_gene: TRBJ1-1
CDR3nt: TGCGCCAGCAGCTTACAGACTAGGACAGTGAACACTGAAGCTTTCTTT
CDR3aa: CASSLQTRTVNTEAFF

d_gene: TRBD2
abundance: -
v_gene: TRBV2
j_gene: TRBJ2-3
CDR3nt: TGTGCCAGCAGTGGGGTGGTAGCGGGGGTAGATACGCAGTATTTT
CDR3aa: CASSGVVAGVDTQYF

d_gene: -
abundance: -
v_gene: TRBV7-9
j_gene: TRBJ2-5
CDR3nt: TGTGCCAGCAGCTTAGGGACCCTAGAGACCCAGTACTTC
CDR3aa: CASSLGTLETQYF

d_gene: -
abundance: -
v_gene: TRBV5-1
j_gene: TRBJ2-7
CDR3nt: TGCGCCAGCAGCTTGATGGAGGGGGACTCCTACGAGCAGTACTTC
CDR3aa: CASSLMEGDSYEQYF

d_gene: -
abundance: -
v_gene: TRBV6-2/TRBV6-3
j_gene: TRBJ2-2
CDR3nt: TGTGCCAGCAGTAGGGACTCCCACACCGGGGAGCTGTTTTTT
CDR3aa: CASSRDSHTGELFF

d_gene: -
abundance: -
v_gene: TRBV7-6
j_gene: TRBJ1-5
CDR3nt: TGTGCCAGCAGCCCCGGGGAGATTAGCAATCAGCCCCAGCATTTT
CDR3aa: CASSPGEISNQPQHF

d_gene: -
abundance: -
v_gene: TRBV2
j_gene: TRBJ2-4
CDR3nt: TGTGCCAGCAGTGATTCGGTCAGCTCAGCCAAAAACATTCAGTACTTC
CDR3aa: CASSDSVSSAKNIQYF

d_gene: TRBD1
abundance: -
v_gene: TRBV5-4
j_gene: TRBJ2-7
CDR3nt: TGTGCCAGCAGCGGGACAGGCTACGAGCAGTACTTC
CDR3aa: CASSGTGYEQYF

d_gene: -
abundance: -
v_gene: TRBV29-1
j_gene: TRBJ1-2
CDR3nt: TGCAGCGTTGAGGATGGACGGAGGCGGTGGGGCTACACCTTC
CDR3aa: CSVEDGRRRWGYTF

d_gene: TRBD1
abundance: -
v_gene: TRBV5-1
j_gene: TRBJ1-1
CDR3nt: TGCGCCAGCAGCTTGGGGACAGGGTTAATCAACACTGAAGCTTTCTTT
CDR3aa: CASSLGTGLINTEAFF

d_gene: TRBD2
abundance: -
v_gene: TRBV4-2
j_gene: TRBJ2-6
CDR3nt: TGTGCCAGCAGCCCCGAGAGTAGCGGGGGTTTAGGGGCCAACGTCCTGACTTTC
CDR3aa: CASSPESSGGLGANVLTF

d_gene: TRBD1
abundance: -
v_gene: TRBV19
j_gene: TRBJ2-6
CDR3nt: TGTGCCAGTAGTTCACGGGGGACAGGCATTCTCTCTGGGGCCAACGTCCTGACTTTC
CDR3aa: CASSSRGTGILSGANVLTF

d_gene: -
abundance: -
v_gene: TRBV7-9
j_gene: TRBJ1-2
CDR3nt: TGTGCCAGCACGAGGACGAACAGGGTAACTAACTATGGCTACACCTTC
CDR3aa: CASTRTNRVTNYGYTF

d_gene: -
abundance: once
v_gene: TRBV27
j_gene: TRBJ1-1
CDR3nt: TGTGCCAGCAGTTTGCGGAGTACCACTGAAGCTTTCTTT
CDR3aa: CASSLRSTTEAFF

d_gene: -
abundance: -
v_gene: TRBV2
j_gene: TRBJ2-1
CDR3nt: TGTGCCAGCGGCCTTGGCGAGAGCTCCTACAATGAGCAGTTCTTC
CDR3aa: CASGLGESSYNEQFF

d_gene: -
abundance: few
v_gene: TRBV11-3
j_gene: TRBJ1-3
CDR3nt: TGTGCCAGCAGCTTCCAGGGCTCTGGAAACACCATATATTTT
CDR3aa: CASSFQGSGNTIYF

d_gene: -
abundance: -
v_gene: TRBV6-1
j_gene: TRBJ1-2
CDR3nt: TGTGCCAGCAGTGAACATTTTGTCAGGGAAGATGGCTACACCTTC
CDR3aa: CASSEHFVREDGYTF

d_gene: -
abundance: -
v_gene: TRBV3-1/TRBV3-2
j_gene: TRBJ2-7
CDR3nt: TGTGCCAGCAGCCAAGGGCGCCCCTGGGACGAGCAGTACTTC
CDR3aa: CASSQGRPWDEQYF

d_gene: TRBD2
abundance: -
v_gene: TRBV2
j_gene: TRBJ2-7
CDR3nt: TGTGCCAGCAGTGAAGGTAGCGGGGGGTTTTACGAGCAGTACTTC
CDR3aa: CASSEGSGGFYEQYF

d_gene: TRBD2
abundance: -
v_gene: TRBV11-2
j_gene: TRBJ2-2
CDR3nt: TGTGCCAGCAGCTTAGGGATTAGCGGGGGGTCTGCCCTCACCGGGGAGCTGTTTTTT
CDR3aa: CASSLGISGGSALTGELFF

d_gene: TRBD1
abundance: once
v_gene: TRBV19
j_gene: TRBJ2-7
CDR3nt: TGTGCCAGTAGTATTCCAGACAGGGGGCGTTACGAGCAGTACTTC
CDR3aa: CASSIPDRGRYEQYF

d_gene: TRBD1
abundance: -
v_gene: TRBV4-1
j_gene: TRBJ1-5
CDR3nt: TGCGCCAGCAGCCCCGCCACGGACAGGGAGTATCAGCCCCAGCATTTT
CDR3aa: CASSPATDREYQPQHF

d_gene: TRBD1
abundance: -
v_gene: TRBV27
j_gene: TRBJ1-1
CDR3nt: TGTGCCAGCAGGCCGACAGGGTTCGATGAAGCTTTCTTT
CDR3aa: CASRPTGFDEAFF

d_gene: -
abundance: -
v_gene: TRBV18
j_gene: TRBJ2-7
CDR3nt: TGTGCCAGCTCACCACCGGGGGTATCCTACGAGCAGTACTTC
CDR3aa: CASSPPGVSYEQYF

d_gene: TRBD1
abundance: -
v_gene: TRBV2
j_gene: TRBJ2-7
CDR3nt: TGTGCCAGCAGCATACAACAGGGGGCATCGTACGAGCAGTACTTC
CDR3aa: CASSIQQGASYEQYF

d_gene: TRBD2
abundance: -
v_gene: TRBV6-1
j_gene: TRBJ2-1
CDR3nt: TGTGCCAGCAGTGCCTTGAGCGGGGGGGCCTACAATGAGCAGTTCTTC
CDR3aa: CASSALSGGAYNEQFF

d_gene: -
abundance: few
v_gene: TRBV5-5
j_gene: TRBJ1-1
CDR3nt: TGTGCCAGCAGCTTGTCGGGATACCGTCAGGGGAGGGTCACTGAAGCTTTCTTT
CDR3aa: CASSLSGYRQGRVTEAFF

d_gene: -
abundance: -
v_gene: TRBV18
j_gene: TRBJ1-1
CDR3nt: TGTGCCAGCTCGGAGGGGGGGTACACTGAAGCTTTCTTT
CDR3aa: CASSEGGYTEAFF

d_gene: TRBD2
abundance: -
v_gene: TRBV19
j_gene: TRBJ2-5
CDR3nt: TGTGCCAGTAGTCCGACCGCGGGAGTTCTACAAGAGACCCAGTACTTC
CDR3aa: CASSPTAGVLQETQYF

d_gene: -
abundance: few
v_gene: TRBV20-1
j_gene: TRBJ2-7
CDR3nt: TGCAGTGCTAGAGGGACCGTGGGGCAGTACTTC
CDR3aa: CSARGTVGQYF